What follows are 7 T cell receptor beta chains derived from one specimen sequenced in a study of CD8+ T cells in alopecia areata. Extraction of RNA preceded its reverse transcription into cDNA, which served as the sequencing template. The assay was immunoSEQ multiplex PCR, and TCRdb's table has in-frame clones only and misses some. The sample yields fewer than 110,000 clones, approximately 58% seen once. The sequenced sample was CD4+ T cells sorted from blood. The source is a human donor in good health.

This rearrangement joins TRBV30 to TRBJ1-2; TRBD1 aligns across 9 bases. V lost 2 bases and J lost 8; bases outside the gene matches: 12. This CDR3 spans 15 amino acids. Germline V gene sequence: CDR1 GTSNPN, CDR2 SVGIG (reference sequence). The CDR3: CAWSITDRGSGGYTF. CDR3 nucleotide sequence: TGTGCCTGGAGTATAACGGACAGGGGAAGCGGCGGCTACACCTTC.

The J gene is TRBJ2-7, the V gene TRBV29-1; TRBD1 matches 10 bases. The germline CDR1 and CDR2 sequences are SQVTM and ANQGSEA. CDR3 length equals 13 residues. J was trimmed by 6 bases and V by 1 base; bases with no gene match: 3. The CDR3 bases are TGCAGCGTTGAAGGAGACAGGGGGCGCGAGCAGTACTTC. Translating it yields CSVEGDRGREQYF.

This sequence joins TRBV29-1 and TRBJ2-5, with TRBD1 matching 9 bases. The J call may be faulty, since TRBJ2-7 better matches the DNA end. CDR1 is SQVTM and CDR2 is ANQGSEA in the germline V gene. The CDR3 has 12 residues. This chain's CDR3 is CSGGQGPNEQYF. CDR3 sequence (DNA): TGCAGCGGCGGACAGGGGCCCAACGAGCAGTACTTC.

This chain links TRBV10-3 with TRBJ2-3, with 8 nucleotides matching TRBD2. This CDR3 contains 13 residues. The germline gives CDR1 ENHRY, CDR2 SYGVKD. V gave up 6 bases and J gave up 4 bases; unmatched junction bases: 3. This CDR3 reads CAISGGAADTQYF. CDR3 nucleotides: TGTGCCATCAGCGGGGGGGCCGCAGATACGCAGTATTTT.

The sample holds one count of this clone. CDR3 in DNA: TGTGCCACCTCAGGCTGGGCGGGTGAGCAGTACTTC. As protein: CATSGWAGEQYF. The V and J genes are TRBV6-5 and TRBJ2-7; a possible D gene is TRBD2 (5 bases). V was shortened by 10 bases and J by 7 bases, with 17 bases between the two germline ends. Germline CDR1 is MNHEY and CDR2 is SVGAGI. The CDR3 contains 12 residues.

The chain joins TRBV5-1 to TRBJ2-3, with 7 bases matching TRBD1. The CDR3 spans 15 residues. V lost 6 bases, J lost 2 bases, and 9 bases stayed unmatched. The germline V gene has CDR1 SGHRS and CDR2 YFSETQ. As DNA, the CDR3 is TGCGCCAGCAAAACAACAGGGGCCGACACAGATACGCAGTATTTT. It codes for CASKTTGADTDTQYF.

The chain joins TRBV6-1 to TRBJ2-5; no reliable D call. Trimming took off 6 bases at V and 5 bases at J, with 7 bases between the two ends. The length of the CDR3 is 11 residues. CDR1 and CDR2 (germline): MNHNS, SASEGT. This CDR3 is CASSPGETQYF. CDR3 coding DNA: TGTGCCAGCAGCCCCGGGGAGACCCAGTACTTC.